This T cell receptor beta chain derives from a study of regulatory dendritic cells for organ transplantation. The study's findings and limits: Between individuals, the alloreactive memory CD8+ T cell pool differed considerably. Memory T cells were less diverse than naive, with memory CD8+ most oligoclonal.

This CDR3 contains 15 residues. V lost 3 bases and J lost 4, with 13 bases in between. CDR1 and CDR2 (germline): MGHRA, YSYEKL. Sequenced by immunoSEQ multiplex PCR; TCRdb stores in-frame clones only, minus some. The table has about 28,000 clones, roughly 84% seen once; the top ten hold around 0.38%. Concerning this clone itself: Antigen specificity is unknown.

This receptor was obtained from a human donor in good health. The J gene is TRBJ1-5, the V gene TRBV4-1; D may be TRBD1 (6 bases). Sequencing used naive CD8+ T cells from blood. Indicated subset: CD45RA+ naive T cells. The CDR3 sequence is CASSHPRDINQPQHF. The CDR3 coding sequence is TGCGCCAGCAGCCATCCCCGGGACATAAATCAGCCCCAGCATTTT.